The 6 T cell receptor beta chains below come from one sample, sequenced in a study of graft-versus-host responses after intestinal transplantation. Which antigens these TCRs recognize remains unknown. TCRdb's table, derived via immunoSEQ multiplex PCR, lists solely in-frame clones and lacks some. The table shows over 80,000 clones, with around 91% occurring only once. Sequencing used unstimulated CD4+ T cells sorted from spleen or lymph node cells, obtained before transplant. These TCRs come from a human donor who was the organ donor for an intestinal transplant.

The chain carries TRBV1 and TRBJ2-7; whether TRBD2, the table's D call, matches the DNA was not checked. TRBV1 is a known pseudogene. The CDR3 consists of 14 residues. CDR3 nucleotide sequence: TGCACCAGCAGCGATTCGACTAGCCCCTACGAGCAGTACTTC. Translation gives CTSSDSTSPYEQYF.

Only one count was recorded for this clone. The chain uses TRBV2 and TRBJ1-1, with unresolved D. The CDR3 contains 16 residues. Germline assignment: CDR1 SNHLY and CDR2 FYNNEI. With 0 bases removed from V and 4 bases from J, the gap between germline ends came to 15 bases. The CDR3 sequence is CASSEAPRRRSTEAFF. CDR3 in DNA: TGTGCCAGCAGTGAAGCGCCTAGACGCCGGTCCACTGAAGCTTTCTTT.

The chain joins TRBV5-1 to TRBJ2-2, with D unresolved. CDR1 and CDR2 (germline): SGHRS, YFSETQ. V was cut by 2 bases and J by 5 bases, with 7 bases left in between. The length of the CDR3 is 13 residues. CDR3 nucleotides: TGCGCCAGCAGCTTACCGCAGACCGGGGAGCTGTTTTTT. It translates to CASSLPQTGELFF.

The CDR3 DNA reads TGTGCCAGCCGGGCCAACGGGGTTGCTAGCGGGGGCTCCTACGAGCAGTACTTC. Its protein product is CASRANGVASGGSYEQYF. The J gene is TRBJ2-7, the V gene TRBV19, with 10 bases identical to TRBD2. The trim removed 9 bases at V and 0 bases at J, leaving 17 bases unmatched. Germline lookup yields CDR1 LNHDA and CDR2 SQIVND (reference sequence). The CDR3 spans 18 residues.

The chain is built from TRBV7-9 and TRBJ2-7; a weak D match, TRBD2 (6 bases). V was shortened by 6 bases and J by 0 bases, with 12 bases between the two germline ends. The CDR3 is made up of 14 amino acids. Germline assignment: CDR1 SEHNR and CDR2 FQNEAQ (reference sequence). The CDR3 DNA sequence: TGTGCCAGCAGTAGACGGGAGTTCTCCTACGAGCAGTACTTC. It is translated as CASSRREFSYEQYF. Together with reference TRBV7-9 and TRBJ2-7, the CDR3 gives the full variable domain: DTGVSQNPRHKITKRGQNVTFRCDPISEHNRLYWYRQTLGQGPEFLTYFQNEAQLEKSRLLSDRFSAERPKGSFSTLEIQRTEQGDSAMYLCASSRREFSYEQYFGPGTRLTVT.

Worth noting for this clone: Other DNA sequences of this sample code for an identical CDR3. V is TRBV5-1 and J is TRBJ2-7; no firm D call. Germline V gene data show CDR1 as SGHRS and CDR2 as YFSETQ. V was pared by 0 bases and J by 0 bases, with 4 bases between. CDR3 length: 13 residues. CDR3: CASSLGSSYEQYF. Here the CDR3 DNA reads TGCGCCAGCAGCTTGGGCAGCTCCTACGAGCAGTACTTC.